This T cell receptor (beta chain) was retrieved from a study of blood T cell repertoires in COVID-19 (dated by TCRdb to 2020 to 2021). Describing the broader study: The collaborator samples originated in the United States, Italy and Spain and spanned the acute and convalescent phases of COVID-19. Where HLA class I and class II types were available, the types were taken from metadata supplied by the sample provider, not from assay-based typing. Samples were obtained from the ongoing ImmuneRACE study (first 160 participants) and from over 1,000 subjects provided by 6 global collaborators. The sample metadata nearly always contained a de-identified subject ID, COVID-19 status, age in years and sex. The prospective study material was composed of cDNA or gDNA derived from T cells, B-cell-depleted T cells, or PBMCs. A freely available public database, intended as a resource for researchers studying the immune response to SARS-CoV-2, is where the repertoires were released. Subjects who had been exposed to COVID-19, were actively infected with it, or had recovered from it provided the deeply sampled blood TCRbeta repertoires that made up the dataset. Study-level results and caveats: How much clinical and demographic metadata was included differed by source and by participant, and the metadata was provided uncurated.

Participants in the prospective study were aged roughly 18 to 100 years, lived in about two dozen United States geographic areas, and enrolled through a virtual design. In the prospective study, participants were assigned to cohorts based on the clinical history participants reported in a screening survey and a study questionnaire. Recovered participants in ImmuneRACE Cohort 3 were defined by two consecutive negative NP/OP PCR tests, clearance by a healthcare professional, or resolution of symptoms. Mobile phlebotomists in the prospective study collected whole blood, serum and a nasopharyngeal or oropharyngeal swab from every participant. Prospective study participants could optionally give additional blood draws and questionnaires over an approximately 2-month period. Prospective study blood samples were shipped either frozen or at room temperature before DNA extraction. As regards this clone: It has no known antigen specificity. No much larger clone is present one base from it, and per-base qualities are unavailable.

TCRbeta CDR3 regions were amplified from genomic DNA using the immunoSEQ Assay, a bias-controlled multiplex PCR. As for how the authors treated the data: The number of nucleated cells in each sample was estimated by amplification of reference gene primers within the assay. To quantify the absolute abundance of each unique TCRbeta CDR3 rearrangement, sequence reads were collapsed and filtered. For each sample, productive Simpson clonality was calculated as the square root of Simpson's diversity index over productive rearrangements. In its TCRdb copy, this immuneACCESS table keeps in-frame sequences only and misses some clones. Where compared with another copy, unresolved V genes explain less than half of these, and the others have no known cause. For V, J and clone size, that table is used; D and trimming come from the DNA. The sample table lists 15,000 to 20,000 clones, 70% to 90% of them with a count of one. The biggest ten clones account for 4.5% to 6% of the sample.

From the germline V gene, CDR1 is SGHNT and CDR2 is YENEEA. Including cysteine and phenylalanine, the CDR3 has 13 amino acids. The DNA shown is the 39-base CDR3, in frame from base 1. Trimming takes 1 base from V and 6 bases from J, and the germline ends sit 9 bases apart. The sequence derives from a woman under 40 who had recovered from COVID-19. The chain is made from TRBV11-3 and TRBJ1-1, with TRBD1 perhaps the D gene, on 5 matching bases. The sample taken for sequencing was PBMCs or T cells enriched from blood (not recorded which). The DNA is TGTGCCAGCAGCTTAGCCGGGGGGGCTGAAGCTTTCTTT. Protein translation: CASSLAGGAEAFF.